Sequencing of this TCR beta chain was carried out in a study of CD8 T cells in ankylosing spondylitis. Points from the study as a whole: Both synovial fluid and blood in reactive arthritis had previously been reported to carry some motif variants. The study identified a TCR beta motif of several highly homologous variants that appeared characteristic of ankylosing spondylitis blood. A CD8+ phenotype characterized the disease-linked clones, which were relatively rare in peripheral blood. It was reported that disease-linked clones were significantly enriched in matched ankylosing spondylitis synovial fluid.

For TCR beta, libraries came from quantitative 5'-RACE with molecular barcodes. MiXCR, applied by TCRdb to the 5' RACE reads, yields one record per CDR3 protein. The data hold under 550,000 distinct CDR3 sequences, with 25% to 30% observed a single time. A word on this clonotype: Its matching antigen is unknown.

The germline gives CDR1 DFQATT, CDR2 SNEGSKA (reference sequence). V was clipped by 1 base and J by 7 bases; unmatched bases: 7. CDR3 size: 14 residues. The chain has TRBV20-1 and TRBJ2-1, with 7 bases aligning to TRBD2. The clonotype was recovered from a male donor with ankylosing spondylitis. The source material was blood, either unsorted or a sorted T cell fraction (not recorded which). Here the CDR3 DNA reads TGCAGTGCTAGAGTTCCGGAACTAGCGAATGAGCAGTTCTTC. It specifies CSARVPELANEQFF.